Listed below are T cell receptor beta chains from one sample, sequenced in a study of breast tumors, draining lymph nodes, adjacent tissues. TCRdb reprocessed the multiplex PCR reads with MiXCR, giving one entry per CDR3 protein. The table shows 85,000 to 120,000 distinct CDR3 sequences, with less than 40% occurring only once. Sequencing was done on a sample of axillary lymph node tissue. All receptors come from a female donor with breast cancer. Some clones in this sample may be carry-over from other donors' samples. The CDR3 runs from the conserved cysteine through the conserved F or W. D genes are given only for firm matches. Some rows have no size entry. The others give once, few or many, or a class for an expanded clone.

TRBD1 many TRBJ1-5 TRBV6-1 CASSEQGGQPQHF TGTGCCAGCAGTGAACAGGGGGGTCAGCCCCAGCATTTT
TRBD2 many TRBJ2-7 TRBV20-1 CSARAGGLAGEQYF TGCAGTGCTAGAGCTGGGGGACTAGCGGGAGAGCAGTACTTC
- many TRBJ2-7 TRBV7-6 CASSLDSGNYEQYF TGTGCCAGCAGCTTAGACTCAGGGAACTACGAGCAGTACTTC
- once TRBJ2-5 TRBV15 CATSMDARGEAQYF TGTGCCACCAGCATGGATGCCAGGGGGGAGGCCCAGTACTTC
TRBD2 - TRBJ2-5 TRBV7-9 CASSEGLAGGLHQETQYF TGTGCCAGCAGCGAGGGACTAGCGGGAGGGCTACACCAAGAGACCCAGTACTTC
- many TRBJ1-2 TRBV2 CASLDSNYGYTF TGTGCCAGCTTGGACAGTAACTATGGCTACACCTTC
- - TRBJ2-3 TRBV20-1 CSAQLRTDTPYF TGCAGTGCTCAACTCCGCACAGATACGCCGTATTTT
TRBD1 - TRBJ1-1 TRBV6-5 CASSHRGATEAFF TGTGCCAGCAGTCACAGGGGGGCAACTGAAGCTTTCTTT
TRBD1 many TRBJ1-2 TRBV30 CAWRQTGGERGYTF TGTGCCTGGAGACAAACAGGGGGCGAGAGGGGCTACACCTTC
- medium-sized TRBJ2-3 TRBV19 CASTGTRVQYF TGTGCCAGTACCGGGACGCGGGTGCAGTATTTT
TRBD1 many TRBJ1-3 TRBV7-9 CASSTRQGPSGNTIYF TGTGCCAGCAGCACCCGACAGGGTCCCTCTGGAAACACCATATATTTT
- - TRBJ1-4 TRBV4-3 CASSQDPISGEKLFF TGCGCCAGCAGCCAAGACCCAATCTCAGGGGAAAAACTGTTTTTT
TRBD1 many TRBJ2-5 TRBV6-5 CASSYRAGQGETQYF TGTGCCAGCAGTTACAGGGCGGGACAGGGGGAGACCCAGTACTTC
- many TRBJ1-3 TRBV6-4 CASSDVGPYSGNTIYF TGTGCCAGCAGTGACGTGGGACCATACTCTGGAAACACCATATATTTT
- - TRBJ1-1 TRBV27 CASSRLGAEAFF TGTGCCAGCAGTCGGTTGGGGGCTGAAGCTTTCTTT
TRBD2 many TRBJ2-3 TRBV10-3 CAISESPGGGQYF TGTGCCATCAGTGAGTCCCCGGGGGGTGGGCAGTATTTT
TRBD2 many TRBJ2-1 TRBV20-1 CSAPLVPGLAGVRQFF TGCAGTGCTCCCCTGGTACCGGGACTAGCGGGGGTGAGGCAGTTCTTC
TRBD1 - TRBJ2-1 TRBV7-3 CASSLQGAGEQFF TGTGCCAGCAGCTTACAGGGGGCTGGGGAGCAGTTCTTC
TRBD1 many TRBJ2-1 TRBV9 CASSAPTDRESGNEQFF TGTGCCAGCAGCGCCCCAACGGACAGGGAATCGGGCAATGAGCAGTTCTTC
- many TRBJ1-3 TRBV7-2 CASSFGGLGNTIYF TGTGCCAGCAGCTTCGGAGGGCTGGGAAACACCATATATTTT
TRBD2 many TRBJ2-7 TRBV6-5 CASSHSRGWASGTYEQYF TGTGCCAGCAGTCACTCTAGGGGTTGGGCTAGCGGCACTTACGAGCAGTACTTC
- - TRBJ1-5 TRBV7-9 CASSSEGQPQHF TGTGCCAGCAGCTCTGAGGGTCAGCCCCAGCATTTT
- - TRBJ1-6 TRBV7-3 CASRFTGQGPSPLHF TGTGCCAGCAGATTTACAGGGCAGGGGCCTTCACCCCTCCACTTT
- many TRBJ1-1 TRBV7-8 CASSLATANTEAFF TGTGCCAGCAGCTTAGCGACAGCGAACACTGAAGCTTTCTTT
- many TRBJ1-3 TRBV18 CASSPPDRGNTIYF TGTGCCAGCTCACCACCCGACAGGGGAAACACCATATATTTT
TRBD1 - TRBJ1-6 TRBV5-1 CASRPGQYNSPPHF TGCGCCAGCCGCCCGGGACAGTACAATTCACCCCCCCACTTT
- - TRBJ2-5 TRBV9 CASSVDGGRAQYF TGTGCCAGCAGCGTAGACGGGGGGCGGGCCCAGTACTTC
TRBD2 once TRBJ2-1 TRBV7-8 CAGSLVSGGTYEQFF TGTGCCGGCAGCTTAGTTAGCGGGGGAACCTACGAGCAGTTCTTC
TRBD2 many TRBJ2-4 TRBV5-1 CASTVMGGNENIQYF TGCGCCAGCACCGTAATGGGGGGGAATGAAAACATTCAGTACTTC
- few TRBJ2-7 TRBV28 CASSLGQGYEQYF TGTGCCAGCAGTTTAGGGCAGGGTTACGAGCAGTACTTC
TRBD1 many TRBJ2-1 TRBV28 CASSLPGQGAADEQFF TGTGCCAGCAGTTTACCGGGACAGGGGGCGGCGGATGAGCAGTTCTTC
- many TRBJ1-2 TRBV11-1 CASSSPRGTYGYTF TGTGCCAGCAGCTCTCCCCGGGGGACCTATGGCTACACCTTC
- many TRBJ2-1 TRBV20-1 CSARYSIGASYNEQFF TGCAGTGCTAGGTATTCTATTGGCGCCTCCTACAATGAGCAGTTCTTC
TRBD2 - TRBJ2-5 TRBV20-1 CSAVSGGAGGQYF TGCAGTGCTGTAAGCGGGGGGGCCGGGGGCCAGTACTTC
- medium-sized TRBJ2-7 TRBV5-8 CASSLGSGAYEQYF TGTGCCAGCAGCTTAGGTTCCGGGGCATACGAGCAGTACTTC
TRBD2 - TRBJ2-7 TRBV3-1 CACSQTSGNYEQYF TGTGCCTGCAGCCAAACTAGCGGAAACTACGAGCAGTACTTC
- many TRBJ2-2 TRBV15 CATSRVTRTVLWGDTGELFF TGTGCCACCAGCAGAGTGACCAGGACAGTCCTCTGGGGGGACACCGGGGAGCTGTTTTTT
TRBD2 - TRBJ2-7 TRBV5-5 CASSYPGTSVYEQYF TGTGCCAGCAGCTACCCCGGGACTAGCGTATACGAGCAGTACTTC
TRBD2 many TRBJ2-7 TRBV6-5 CASSSPSGGGYEQYF TGTGCCAGCAGCTCCCCTTCGGGAGGGGGCTACGAGCAGTACTTC
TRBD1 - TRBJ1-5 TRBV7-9 CASSLLTGGRQPQHF TGTGCCAGCAGCTTATTGACAGGGGGCCGGCAGCCCCAGCATTTT
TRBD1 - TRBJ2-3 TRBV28 CASIRQGGTDTQYF TGTGCCAGCATTCGACAGGGGGGGACAGATACGCAGTATTTT
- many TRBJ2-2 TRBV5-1 CASSQATRDTGELFF TGCGCCAGCAGCCAGGCGACCCGGGACACCGGGGAGCTGTTTTTT